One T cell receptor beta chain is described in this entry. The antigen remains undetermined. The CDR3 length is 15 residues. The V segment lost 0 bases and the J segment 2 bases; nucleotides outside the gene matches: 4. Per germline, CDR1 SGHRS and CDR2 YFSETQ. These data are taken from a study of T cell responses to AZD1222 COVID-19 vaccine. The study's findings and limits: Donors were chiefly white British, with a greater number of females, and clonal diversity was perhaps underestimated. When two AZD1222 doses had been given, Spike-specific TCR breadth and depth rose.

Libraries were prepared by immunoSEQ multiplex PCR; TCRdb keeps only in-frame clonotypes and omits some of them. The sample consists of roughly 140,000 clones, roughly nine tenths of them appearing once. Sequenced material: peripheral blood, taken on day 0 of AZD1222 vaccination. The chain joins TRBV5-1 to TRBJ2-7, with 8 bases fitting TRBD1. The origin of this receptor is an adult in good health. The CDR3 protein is CASSLGGRGPYEQYF. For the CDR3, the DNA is TGCGCCAGCAGCTTGGGAGGCAGGGGGCCCTACGAGCAGTACTTC.